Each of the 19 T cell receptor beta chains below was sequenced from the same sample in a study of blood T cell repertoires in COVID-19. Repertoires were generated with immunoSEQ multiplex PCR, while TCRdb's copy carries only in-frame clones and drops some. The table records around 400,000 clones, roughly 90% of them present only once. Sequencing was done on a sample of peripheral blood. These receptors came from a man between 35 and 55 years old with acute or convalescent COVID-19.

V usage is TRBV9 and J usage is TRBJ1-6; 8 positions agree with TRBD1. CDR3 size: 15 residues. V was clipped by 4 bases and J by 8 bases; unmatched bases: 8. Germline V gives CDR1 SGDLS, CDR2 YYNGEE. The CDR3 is CASSPTTGADSPLHF. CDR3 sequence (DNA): TGTGCCAGCAGCCCGACGACAGGGGCCGATTCACCCCTCCACTTT.

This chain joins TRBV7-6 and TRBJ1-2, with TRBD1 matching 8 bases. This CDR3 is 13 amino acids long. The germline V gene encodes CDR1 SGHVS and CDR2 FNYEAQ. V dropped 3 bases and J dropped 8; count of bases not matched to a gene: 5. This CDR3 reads CASSLTGEEGYTF. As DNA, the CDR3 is TGTGCCAGCAGCTTGACAGGGGAGGAAGGCTACACCTTC.

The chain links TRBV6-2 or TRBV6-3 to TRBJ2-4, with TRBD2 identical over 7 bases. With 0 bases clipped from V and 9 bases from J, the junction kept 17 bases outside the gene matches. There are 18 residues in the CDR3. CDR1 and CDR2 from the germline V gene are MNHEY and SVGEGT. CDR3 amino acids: CASSYSLQGSSGGSIQYF. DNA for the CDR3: TGTGCCAGCAGTTACTCGTTGCAAGGGTCCTCGGGGGGTAGCATTCAGTACTTC.

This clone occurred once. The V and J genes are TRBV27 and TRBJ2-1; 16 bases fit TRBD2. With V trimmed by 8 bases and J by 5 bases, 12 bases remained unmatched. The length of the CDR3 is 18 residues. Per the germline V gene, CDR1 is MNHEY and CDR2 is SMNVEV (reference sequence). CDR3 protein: CASRYAGTSGGVNNEQFF. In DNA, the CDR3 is TGTGCCAGCCGGTACGCCGGGACTAGCGGGGGGGTAAACAATGAGCAGTTCTTC.

The CDR3 loop is CASSDSSGGIYEQYF. CDR3 nucleotides: TGCGCCAGCAGTGACTCTAGCGGGGGGATCTACGAGCAGTACTTC. This chain links TRBV10-1 with TRBJ2-7; 11 positions match TRBD2. This CDR3 has 15 amino acids. Losses at the gene ends were 3 bases for V and 3 bases for J; bases not matched to a gene: 4. Germline loops: CDR1 WNHNN, CDR2 SYGVQD (reference sequence).

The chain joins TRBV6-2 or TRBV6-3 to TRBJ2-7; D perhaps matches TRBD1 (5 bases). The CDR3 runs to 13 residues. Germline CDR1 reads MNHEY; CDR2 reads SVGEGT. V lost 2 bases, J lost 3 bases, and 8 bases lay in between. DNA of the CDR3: TGTGCCAGCAGTTACATGGGGCTCTACGAGCAGTACTTC. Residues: CASSYMGLYEQYF.

This chain's CDR3 is CASSLGGWGDTEAFF. The CDR3 DNA is TGTGCCAGCAGTCTAGGGGGCTGGGGGGACACTGAAGCTTTCTTT. The V call is TRBV6-5, the J call TRBJ1-1; 7 bases map to TRBD1. With 5 bases clipped from V and 3 bases from J, the junction kept 9 bases outside the gene matches. This CDR3 is 15 amino acids long. Looked up from germline, CDR1 is MNHEY and CDR2 is SVGAGI.

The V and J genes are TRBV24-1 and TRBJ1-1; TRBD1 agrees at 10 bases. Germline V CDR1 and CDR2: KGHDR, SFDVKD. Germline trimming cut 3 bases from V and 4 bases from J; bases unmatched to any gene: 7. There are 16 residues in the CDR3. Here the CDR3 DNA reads TGTGCCACCAGTGATAGCCGGGACAGGGGAAGCACTGAAGCTTTCTTT. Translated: CATSDSRDRGSTEAFF.

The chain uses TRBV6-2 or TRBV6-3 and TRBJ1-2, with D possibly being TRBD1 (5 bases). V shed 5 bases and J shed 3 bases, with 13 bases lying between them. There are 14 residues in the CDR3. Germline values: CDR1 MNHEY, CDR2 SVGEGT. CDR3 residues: CASSNPQEYYGYTF. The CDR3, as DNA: TGTGCCAGCAGTAATCCACAGGAATACTATGGCTACACCTTC.

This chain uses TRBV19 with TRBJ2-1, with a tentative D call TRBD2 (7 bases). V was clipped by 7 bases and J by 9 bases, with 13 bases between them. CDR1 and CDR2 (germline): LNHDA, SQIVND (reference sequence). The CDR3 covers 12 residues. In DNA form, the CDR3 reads TGTGCCAGTAACCTAGGGGGGGGTGAGCAGTTCTTC. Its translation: CASNLGGGEQFF.

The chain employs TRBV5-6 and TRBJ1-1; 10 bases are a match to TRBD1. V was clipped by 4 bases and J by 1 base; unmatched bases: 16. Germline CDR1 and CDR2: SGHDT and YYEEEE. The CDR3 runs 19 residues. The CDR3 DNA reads TGTGCCAGCAGCCCCCGACAGGGGGCGGTGGTCTGGTCGAACACTGAAGCTTTCTTT. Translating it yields CASSPRQGAVVWSNTEAFF.

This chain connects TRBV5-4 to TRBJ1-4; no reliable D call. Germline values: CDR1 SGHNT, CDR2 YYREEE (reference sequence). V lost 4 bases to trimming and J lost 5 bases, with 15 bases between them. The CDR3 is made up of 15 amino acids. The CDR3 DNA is TGTGCCAGCAGCCTGGGCGGGAGTCCGAATGAAAAACTGTTTTTT. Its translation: CASSLGGSPNEKLFF.

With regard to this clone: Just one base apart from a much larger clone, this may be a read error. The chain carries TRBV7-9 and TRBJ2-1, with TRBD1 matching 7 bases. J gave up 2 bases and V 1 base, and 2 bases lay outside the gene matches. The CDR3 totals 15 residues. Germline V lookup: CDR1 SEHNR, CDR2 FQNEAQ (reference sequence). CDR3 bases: TGTGCCAGCAGCTTAGTACAGGGGACCTACAATGAGCAGTTCTTC. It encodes CASSLVQGTYNEQFF. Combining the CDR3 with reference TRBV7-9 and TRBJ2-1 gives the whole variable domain DTGVSQNPRHKITKRGQNVTFRCDPISEHNRLYWYRQTLGQGPEFLTYFQNEAQLEKSRLLSDRFSAERPKGSFSTLEIQRTEQGDSAMYLCASSLVQGTYNEQFFGPGTRLTVL.

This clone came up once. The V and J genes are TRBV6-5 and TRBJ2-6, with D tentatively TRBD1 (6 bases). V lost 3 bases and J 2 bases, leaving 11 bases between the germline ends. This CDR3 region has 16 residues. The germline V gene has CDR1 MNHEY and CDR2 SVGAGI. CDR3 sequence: CASSYGGRPGANVLTF. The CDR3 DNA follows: TGTGCCAGCAGTTATGGGGGCCGGCCTGGGGCCAACGTCCTGACTTTC.

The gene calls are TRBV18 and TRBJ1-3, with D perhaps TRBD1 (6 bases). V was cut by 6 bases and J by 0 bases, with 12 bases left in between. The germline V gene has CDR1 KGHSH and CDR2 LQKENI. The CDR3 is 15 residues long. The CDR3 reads CASSEGGSSGNTIYF. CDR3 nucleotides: TGTGCCAGCTCCGAGGGGGGGAGCTCTGGAAACACCATATATTTT.

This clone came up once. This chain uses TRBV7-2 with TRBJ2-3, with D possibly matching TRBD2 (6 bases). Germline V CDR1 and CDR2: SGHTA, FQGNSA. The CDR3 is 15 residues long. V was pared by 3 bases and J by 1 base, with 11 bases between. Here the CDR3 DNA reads TGTGCCAGCAGCTTTCACTCGGGAGGCACAGATACGCAGTATTTT. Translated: CASSFHSGGTDTQYF.

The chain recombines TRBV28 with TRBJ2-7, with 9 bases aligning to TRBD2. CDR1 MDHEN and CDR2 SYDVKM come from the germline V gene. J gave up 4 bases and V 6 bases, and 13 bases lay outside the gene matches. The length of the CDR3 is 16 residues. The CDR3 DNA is TGTGCCAGCAGCCCTAGCGGGGCGAAAAGCCGTTACGAGCAGTACTTC. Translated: CASSPSGAKSRYEQYF.

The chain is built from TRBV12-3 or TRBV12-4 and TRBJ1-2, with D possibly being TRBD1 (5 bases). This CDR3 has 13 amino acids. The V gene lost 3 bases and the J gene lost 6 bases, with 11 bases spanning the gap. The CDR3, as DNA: TGTGCCAGCAGTTTCCGGGGGTGGGATGGCTACACCTTC. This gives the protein CASSFRGWDGYTF.

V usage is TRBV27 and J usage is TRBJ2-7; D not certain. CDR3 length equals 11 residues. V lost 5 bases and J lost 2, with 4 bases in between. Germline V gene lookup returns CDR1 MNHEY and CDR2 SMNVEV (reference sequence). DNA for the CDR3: TGTGCCAGCAGTCTCGCCTACGAGCAGTACTTC. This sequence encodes CASSLAYEQYF.